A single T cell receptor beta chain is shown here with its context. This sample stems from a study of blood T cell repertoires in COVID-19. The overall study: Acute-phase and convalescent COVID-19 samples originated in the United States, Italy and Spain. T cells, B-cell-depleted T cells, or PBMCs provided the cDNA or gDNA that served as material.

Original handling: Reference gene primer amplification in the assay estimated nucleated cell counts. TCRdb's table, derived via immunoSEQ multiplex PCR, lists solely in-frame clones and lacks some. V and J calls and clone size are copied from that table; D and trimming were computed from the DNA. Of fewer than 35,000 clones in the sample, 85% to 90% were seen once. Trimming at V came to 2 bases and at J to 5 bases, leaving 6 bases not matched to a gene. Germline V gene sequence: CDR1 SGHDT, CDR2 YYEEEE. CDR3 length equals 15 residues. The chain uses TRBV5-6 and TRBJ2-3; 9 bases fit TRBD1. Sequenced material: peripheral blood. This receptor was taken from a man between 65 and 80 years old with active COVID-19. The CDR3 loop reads CASSFWDRVRDTQYF. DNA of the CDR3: TGTGCCAGCAGCTTTTGGGACAGGGTCCGAGATACGCAGTATTTT.